This T cell receptor (beta chain) was found in a study of metastatic and nonmetastatic thyroid tumors. Original methodology: A distant-metastasis classifier for papillary thyroid cancer was built using CDR3 differences across clinicopathological groups. TCRdb ran MiXCR on the PCR reads. TCRdb's processing, not the authors', yielded these V and J calls. The sample shows roughly 15,000 clones, under 30% of them seen only once. In this sample, this clone is medium-sized. Patients were all untreated before their thyroid surgery. Germline-derived CDR1 and CDR2 are SEHNR and FQNEAQ (reference sequence). This CDR3 is 12 amino acids long. Trimming stripped 1 base from V and 7 bases from J, with 7 bases between.

The sample consisted of tumor tissue. The TCR originated in a female donor with papillary thyroid cancer or a benign thyroid nodule (not recorded which). Some clones in this sample may be carry-over from other donors' samples. The V gene is TRBV7-9, the J gene TRBJ1-1; no definite D call. Written as DNA, the CDR3 is TGTGCCAGCAGCTTAGACACCGGTGAAGCTTTCTTT. It yields the protein CASSLDTGEAFF.